Given below is one T cell receptor beta chain in context. Its antigen is not known. The J segment lost 5 bases and the V segment lost 0 bases, leaving 5 bases of the junction unmatched. CDR1 SGHDT and CDR2 YYEEEE come from the germline V gene. The CDR3 has 15 residues. The data derive from a study of beta chain features in type 1 diabetes. The whole isolated RNA underwent reverse transcription, so sequencing captured expressed TCRB transcripts. Sequenced by immunoSEQ multiplex PCR; TCRdb stores in-frame clones only, minus some. The repertoire holds about 170,000 clones, with approximately 8.4% as singletons. Study-level results: The study found moderately but significantly shorter TCRB CDR3s in all four CD4+ subsets of Type 1 diabetes patients.

Source material: central memory CD4+ T cells from blood. J is TRBJ1-1 and V is TRBV5-6, with 9 bases matching TRBD1. This receptor was identified in a man younger than 35 with type 1 diabetes. CDR3 DNA sequence: TGTGCCAGCAGCTTGGGAGGGACAGGGAGGACTGAAGCTTTCTTT. It yields the protein CASSLGGTGRTEAFF.